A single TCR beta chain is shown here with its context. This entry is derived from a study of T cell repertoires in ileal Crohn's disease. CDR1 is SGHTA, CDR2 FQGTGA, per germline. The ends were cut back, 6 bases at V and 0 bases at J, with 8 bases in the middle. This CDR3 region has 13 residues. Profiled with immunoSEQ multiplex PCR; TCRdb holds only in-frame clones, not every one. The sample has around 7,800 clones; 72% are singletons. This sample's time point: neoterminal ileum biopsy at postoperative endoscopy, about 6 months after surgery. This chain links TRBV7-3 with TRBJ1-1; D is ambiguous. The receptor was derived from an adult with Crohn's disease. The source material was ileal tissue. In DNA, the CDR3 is TGTGCCAGCAGTCCCTACCTGAACACTGAAGCTTTCTTT. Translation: CASSPYLNTEAFF.